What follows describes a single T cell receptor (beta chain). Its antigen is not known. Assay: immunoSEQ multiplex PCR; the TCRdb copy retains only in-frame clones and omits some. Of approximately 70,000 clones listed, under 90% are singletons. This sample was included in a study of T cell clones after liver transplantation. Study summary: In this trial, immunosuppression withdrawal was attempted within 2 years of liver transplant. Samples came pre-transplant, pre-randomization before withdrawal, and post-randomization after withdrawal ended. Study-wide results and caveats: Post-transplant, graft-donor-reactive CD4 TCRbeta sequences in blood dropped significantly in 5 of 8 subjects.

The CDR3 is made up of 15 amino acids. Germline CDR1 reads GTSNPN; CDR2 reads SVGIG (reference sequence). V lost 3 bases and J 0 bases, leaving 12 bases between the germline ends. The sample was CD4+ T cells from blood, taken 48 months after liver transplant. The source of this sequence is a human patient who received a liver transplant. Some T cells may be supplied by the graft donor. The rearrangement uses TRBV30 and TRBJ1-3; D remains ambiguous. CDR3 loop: CAWSPGVSSGNTIYF. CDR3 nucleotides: TGTGCCTGGAGCCCTGGCGTAAGCTCTGGAAACACCATATATTTT.